The T cell receptor (beta chain) under discussion was sequenced for a study of regulatory T cells in long-lasting Graves disease. Investigators prepared the TCR beta libraries by applying iRepertoire HTBI primers and Arm-PCR of CDR3 regions. TCRdb called the multiplex PCR reads again in MiXCR, with one record for every CDR3 protein. The table records roughly 400,000 distinct CDR3 sequences, around a fifth of them present only once. V was pared by 3 bases and J by 1 base, with 10 bases between. The CDR3 contains 13 residues. Germline V lookup: CDR1 SQVTM, CDR2 ANQGSEA. Time point given: persistent/refractory GD, antithyroid drugs over 5 years with positive TRAb. Extracted PBMC RNA gave rise to the TCR library. A peripheral blood sample, around 8.5 milliliters in volume, was drawn into EDTA tubes. As for this clonotype: Its target is not known.

Study outcomes and limitations: Newly diagnosed disease favored TRBV20-1 and TRBJ2-1 over persistent disease. No thyroid tissue was studied; the work used peripheral blood only. Whereas new patients shared about 980 public clonotypes, persistent patients shared more, at 2,500 to 3,500.

This chain joins TRBV29-1 and TRBJ2-7; D unclear. This receptor was identified in a female donor with Graves disease. The material sequenced was peripheral blood mononuclear cells (PBMCs), taken when the disease was refractory, from a patient treated with antithyroid drugs. The CDR3 nucleotides read TGCAGCGTTGATCTGCTAGGATCCTACGAGCAGTACTTC. Its translation is CSVDLLGSYEQYF.